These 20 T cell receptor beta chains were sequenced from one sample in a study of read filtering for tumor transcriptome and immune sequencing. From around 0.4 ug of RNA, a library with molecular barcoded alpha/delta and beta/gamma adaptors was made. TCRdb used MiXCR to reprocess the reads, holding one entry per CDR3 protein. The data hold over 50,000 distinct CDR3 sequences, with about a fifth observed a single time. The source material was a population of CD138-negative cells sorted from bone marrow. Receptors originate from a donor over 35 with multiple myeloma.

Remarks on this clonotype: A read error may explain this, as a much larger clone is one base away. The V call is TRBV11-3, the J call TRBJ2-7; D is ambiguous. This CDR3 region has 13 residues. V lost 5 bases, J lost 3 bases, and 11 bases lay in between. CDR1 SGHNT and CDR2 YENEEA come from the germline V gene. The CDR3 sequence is CASSPGSYYEQYF. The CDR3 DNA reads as TGTGCCAGCAGCCCCGGGTCTTACTACGAGCAGTACTTC.

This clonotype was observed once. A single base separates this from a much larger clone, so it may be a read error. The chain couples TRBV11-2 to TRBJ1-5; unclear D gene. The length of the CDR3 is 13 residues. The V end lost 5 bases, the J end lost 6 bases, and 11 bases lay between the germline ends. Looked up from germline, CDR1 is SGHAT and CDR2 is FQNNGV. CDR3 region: CASSASRVQPQHF. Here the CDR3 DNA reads TGTGCCAGCAGCGCATCCCGGGTTCAGCCCCAGCATTTT.

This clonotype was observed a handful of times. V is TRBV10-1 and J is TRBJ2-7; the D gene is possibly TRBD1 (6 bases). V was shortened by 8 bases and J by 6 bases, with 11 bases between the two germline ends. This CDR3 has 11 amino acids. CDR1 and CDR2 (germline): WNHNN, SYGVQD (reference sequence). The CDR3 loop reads CASSRGLEQYF. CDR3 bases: TGCGCCAGCTCCAGGGGTCTCGAGCAGTACTTC.

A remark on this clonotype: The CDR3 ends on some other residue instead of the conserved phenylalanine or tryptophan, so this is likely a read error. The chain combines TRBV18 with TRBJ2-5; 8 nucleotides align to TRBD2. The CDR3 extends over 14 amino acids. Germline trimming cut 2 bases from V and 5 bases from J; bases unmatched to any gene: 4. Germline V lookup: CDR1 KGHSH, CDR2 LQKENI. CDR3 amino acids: CASSPSGGDETQYS. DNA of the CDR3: TGTGCCAGCTCACCATCCGGGGGGGACGAGACCCAGTACTCC.

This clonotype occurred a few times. The CDR3 bases are TGTGCCACCAGCAGAGATGACAGGGTGTATGGTGAGCAGTTCTTC. Amino acid sequence: CATSRDDRVYGEQFF. The V gene is TRBV15, the J gene TRBJ2-1; 7 bases are shared with TRBD1. The CDR3 spans 15 residues. Losses at the gene ends were 0 bases for V and 9 bases for J; bases not matched to a gene: 8. The germline V gene has CDR1 LNHNV and CDR2 YYDKDF (reference sequence).

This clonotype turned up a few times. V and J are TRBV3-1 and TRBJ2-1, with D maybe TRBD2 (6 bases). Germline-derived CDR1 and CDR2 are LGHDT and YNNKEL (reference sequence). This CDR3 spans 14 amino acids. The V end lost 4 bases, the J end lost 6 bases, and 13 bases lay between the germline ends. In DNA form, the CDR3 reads TGTGCCAGCAGCCTTCACGGGACTGCCAATGAGCAGTTCTTC. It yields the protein CASSLHGTANEQFF.

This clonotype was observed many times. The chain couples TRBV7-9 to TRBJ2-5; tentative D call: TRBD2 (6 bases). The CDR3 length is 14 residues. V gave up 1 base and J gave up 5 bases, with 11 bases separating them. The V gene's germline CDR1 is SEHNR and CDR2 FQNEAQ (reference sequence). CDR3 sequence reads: CASSLGPGRETQYF. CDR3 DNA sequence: TGTGCCAGCAGCTTAGGTCCAGGGAGGGAGACCCAGTACTTC.

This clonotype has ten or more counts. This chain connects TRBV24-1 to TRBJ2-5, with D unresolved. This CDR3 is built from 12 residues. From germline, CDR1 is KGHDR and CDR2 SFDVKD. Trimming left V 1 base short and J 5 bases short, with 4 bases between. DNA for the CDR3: TGTGCCACCAGTGATTTCAGGGAGACCCAGTACTTC. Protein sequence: CATSDFRETQYF.

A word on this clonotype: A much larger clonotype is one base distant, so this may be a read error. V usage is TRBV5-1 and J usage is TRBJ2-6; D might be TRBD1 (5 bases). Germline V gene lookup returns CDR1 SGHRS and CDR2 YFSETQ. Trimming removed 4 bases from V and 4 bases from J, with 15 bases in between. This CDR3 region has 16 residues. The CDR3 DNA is TGCGCCAGCAGCACCCGGACATGGGCCGGGGCCAACGTCCTGACTTTC. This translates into CASSTRTWAGANVLTF.

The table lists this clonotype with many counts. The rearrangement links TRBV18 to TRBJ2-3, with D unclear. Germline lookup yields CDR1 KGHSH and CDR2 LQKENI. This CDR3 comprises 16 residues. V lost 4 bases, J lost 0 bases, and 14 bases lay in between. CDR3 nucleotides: TGTGCCAGCTCACTAATGGACGGACCTAGCACAGATACGCAGTATTTT. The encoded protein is CASSLMDGPSTDTQYF.

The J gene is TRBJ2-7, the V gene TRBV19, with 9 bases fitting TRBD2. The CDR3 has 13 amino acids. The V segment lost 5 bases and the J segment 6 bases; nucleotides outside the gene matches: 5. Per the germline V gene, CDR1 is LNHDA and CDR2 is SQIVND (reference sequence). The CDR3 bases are TGTGCCAGTAGTTGGCTAGCGGGATCCGAGCAGTACTTC. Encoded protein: CASSWLAGSEQYF.

For the CDR3, the DNA is TGCAACGCTAGACGGGGGTTGGCACACGCTGGGGCCAACGTCCTGACTTTC. Protein product: CNARRGLAHAGANVLTF. V and J are TRBV20-1 and TRBJ2-6; possible D gene TRBD2, 6 bases. Germline CDR1 reads DFQATT; CDR2 reads SNEGSKA (reference sequence). This CDR3 is built from 17 residues.

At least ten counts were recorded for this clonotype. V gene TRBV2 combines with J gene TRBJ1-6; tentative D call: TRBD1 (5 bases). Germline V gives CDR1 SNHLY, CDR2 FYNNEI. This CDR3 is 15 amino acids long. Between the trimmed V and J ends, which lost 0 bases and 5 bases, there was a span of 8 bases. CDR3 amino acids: CASSEARGDNSPLHF. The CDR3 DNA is TGTGCCAGCAGTGAAGCTCGGGGGGATAATTCACCCCTCCACTTT.

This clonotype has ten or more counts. The CDR3 DNA follows: TGTGCCAGCAGTTACGGCAACATGAACACTGAAGCTTTCTTT. It specifies CASSYGNMNTEAFF. This chain links TRBV6-2 or TRBV6-3 with TRBJ1-1; D unresolved. V lost 2 bases, J lost 0 bases, and 7 bases lay in between. Germline assignment: CDR1 MNHEY and CDR2 SVGEGT. CDR3 length: 14 amino acids.

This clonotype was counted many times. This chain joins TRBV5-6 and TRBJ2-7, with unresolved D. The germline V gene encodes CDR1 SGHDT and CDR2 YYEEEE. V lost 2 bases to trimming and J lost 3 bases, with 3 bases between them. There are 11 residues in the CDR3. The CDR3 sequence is CASSFNYEQYF. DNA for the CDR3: TGTGCCAGCAGCTTCAACTACGAGCAGTACTTC.

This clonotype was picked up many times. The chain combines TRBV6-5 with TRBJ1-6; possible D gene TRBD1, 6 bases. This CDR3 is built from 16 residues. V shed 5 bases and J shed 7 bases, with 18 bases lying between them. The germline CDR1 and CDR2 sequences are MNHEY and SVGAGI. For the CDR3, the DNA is TGTGCCAGCAGTCCGCCGCCAGGACAGCAAAATTCACCCCTCCACTTT. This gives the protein CASSPPPGQQNSPLHF.

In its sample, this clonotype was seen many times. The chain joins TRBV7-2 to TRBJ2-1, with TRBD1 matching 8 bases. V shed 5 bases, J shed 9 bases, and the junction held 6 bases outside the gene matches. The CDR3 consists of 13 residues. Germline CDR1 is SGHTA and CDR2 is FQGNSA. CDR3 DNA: TGTGCCAGCAGCCCCCGACAGGGGTCTGAGCAGTTCTTC. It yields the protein CASSPRQGSEQFF.

The CDR3 nucleotides are TGTGCCAGCAGTAGGACAGGGCTGGAGAATTCACCCCTCCACTTT. Amino acids: CASSRTGLENSPLHF. The chain links TRBV2 to TRBJ1-6; 8 nucleotides match TRBD1. The ends lost 5 bases at V and 7 bases at J; junction bases unmatched: 7. CDR1 SNHLY and CDR2 FYNNEI come from the germline V gene. CDR3 size: 15 residues.

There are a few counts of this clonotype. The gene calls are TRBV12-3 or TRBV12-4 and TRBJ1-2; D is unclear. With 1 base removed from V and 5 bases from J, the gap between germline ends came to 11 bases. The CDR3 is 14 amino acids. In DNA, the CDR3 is TGTGCCAGCAGTTTAGAGGACGGAGAGTATGGCTACACCTTC. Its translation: CASSLEDGEYGYTF.

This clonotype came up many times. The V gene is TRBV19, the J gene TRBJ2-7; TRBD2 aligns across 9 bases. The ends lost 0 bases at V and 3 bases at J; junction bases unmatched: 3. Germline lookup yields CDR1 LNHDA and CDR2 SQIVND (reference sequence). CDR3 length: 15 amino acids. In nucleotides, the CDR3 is TGTGCCAGTAGTATAGATAGCGGGGGTATCTACGAGCAGTACTTC. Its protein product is CASSIDSGGIYEQYF.